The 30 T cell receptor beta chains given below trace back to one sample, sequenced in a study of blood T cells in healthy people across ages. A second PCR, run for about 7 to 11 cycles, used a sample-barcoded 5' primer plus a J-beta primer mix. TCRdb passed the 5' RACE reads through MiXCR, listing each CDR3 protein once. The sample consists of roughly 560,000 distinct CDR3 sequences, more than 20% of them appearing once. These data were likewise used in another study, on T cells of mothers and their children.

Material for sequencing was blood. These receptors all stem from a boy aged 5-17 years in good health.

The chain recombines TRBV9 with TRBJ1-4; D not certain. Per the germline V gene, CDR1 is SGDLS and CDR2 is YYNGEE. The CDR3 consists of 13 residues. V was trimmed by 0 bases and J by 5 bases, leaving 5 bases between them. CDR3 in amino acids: CASSVDVNEKLFF. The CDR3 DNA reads TGTGCCAGCAGCGTAGACGTGAATGAAAAACTGTTTTTT.

Here the CDR3 reads CASSPGQGPMNTEAFF. The CDR3, as DNA: TGTGCCAGCAGCCCGGGACAGGGCCCCATGAACACTGAAGCTTTCTTT. This chain links TRBV9 with TRBJ1-1; the match to TRBD1 covers 9 bases. Germline lookup yields CDR1 SGDLS and CDR2 YYNGEE. The CDR3 is made up of 16 amino acids. With 4 bases clipped from V and 0 bases from J, the junction kept 7 bases outside the gene matches.

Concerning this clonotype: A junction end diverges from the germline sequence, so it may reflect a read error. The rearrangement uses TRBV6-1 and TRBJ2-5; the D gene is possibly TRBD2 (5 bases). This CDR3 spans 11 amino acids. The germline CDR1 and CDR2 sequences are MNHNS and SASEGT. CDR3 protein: CASRDPGTAVF. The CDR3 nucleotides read TGTGCCAGCAGGGATCCGGGAACCGCGGTCTTC.

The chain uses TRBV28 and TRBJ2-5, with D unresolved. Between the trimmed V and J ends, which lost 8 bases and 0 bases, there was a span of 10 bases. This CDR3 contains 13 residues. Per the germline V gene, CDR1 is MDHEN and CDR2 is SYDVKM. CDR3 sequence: CASAGRNQETQYF. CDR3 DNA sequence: TGTGCCAGCGCCGGTCGGAACCAAGAGACCCAGTACTTC.

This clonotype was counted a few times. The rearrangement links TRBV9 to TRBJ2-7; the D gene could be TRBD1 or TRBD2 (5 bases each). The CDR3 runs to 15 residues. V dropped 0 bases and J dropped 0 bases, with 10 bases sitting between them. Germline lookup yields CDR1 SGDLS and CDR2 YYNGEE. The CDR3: CASSVDAGASYEQYF. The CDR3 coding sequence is TGTGCCAGCAGCGTAGACGCCGGGGCCTCCTACGAGCAGTACTTC.

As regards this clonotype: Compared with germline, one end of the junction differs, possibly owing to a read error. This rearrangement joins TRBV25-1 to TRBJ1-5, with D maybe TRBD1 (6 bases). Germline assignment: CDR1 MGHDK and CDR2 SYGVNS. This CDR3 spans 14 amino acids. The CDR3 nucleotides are TGTGCCGGCAGCGCTTTTGGGACAAATCAGCCCCAGCATTTT. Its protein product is CAGSAFGTNQPQHF.

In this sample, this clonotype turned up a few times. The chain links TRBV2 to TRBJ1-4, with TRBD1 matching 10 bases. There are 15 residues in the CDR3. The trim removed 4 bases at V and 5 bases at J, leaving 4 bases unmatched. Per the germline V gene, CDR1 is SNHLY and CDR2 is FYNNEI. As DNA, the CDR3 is TGTGCCAGCAGTGGCCGGGACAGGGGAAATGAAAAACTGTTTTTT. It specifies CASSGRDRGNEKLFF.

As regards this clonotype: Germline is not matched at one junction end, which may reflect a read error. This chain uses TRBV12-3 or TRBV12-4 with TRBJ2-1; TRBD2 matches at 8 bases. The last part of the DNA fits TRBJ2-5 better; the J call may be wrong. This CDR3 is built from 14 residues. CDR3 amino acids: CASSIAGSQETQYF. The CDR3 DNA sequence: TGTGCCAGCAGTATAGCGGGGAGTCAAGAGACCCAGTACTTC.

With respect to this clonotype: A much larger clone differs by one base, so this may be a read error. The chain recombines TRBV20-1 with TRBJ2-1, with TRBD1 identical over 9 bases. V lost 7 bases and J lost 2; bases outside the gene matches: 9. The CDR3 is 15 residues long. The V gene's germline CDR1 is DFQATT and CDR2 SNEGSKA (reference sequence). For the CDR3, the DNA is TGCAGTGTTCCCGCCCGACAGGGGGCCTACAATGAGCAGTTCTTC. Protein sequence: CSVPARQGAYNEQFF.

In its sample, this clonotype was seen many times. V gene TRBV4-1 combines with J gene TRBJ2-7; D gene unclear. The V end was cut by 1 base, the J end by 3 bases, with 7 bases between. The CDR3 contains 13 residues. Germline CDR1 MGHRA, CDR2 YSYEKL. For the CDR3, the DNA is TGCGCCAGCAGCCAAGTTCTCGGCTACGAGCAGTACTTC. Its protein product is CASSQVLGYEQYF.

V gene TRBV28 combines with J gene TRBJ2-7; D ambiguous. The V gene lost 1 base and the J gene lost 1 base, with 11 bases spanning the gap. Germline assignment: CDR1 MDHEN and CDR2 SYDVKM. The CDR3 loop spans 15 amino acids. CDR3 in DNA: TGTGCCAGCAGTTTATTGCTAGATTCATCCTACGAGCAGTACTTC. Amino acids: CASSLLLDSSYEQYF.

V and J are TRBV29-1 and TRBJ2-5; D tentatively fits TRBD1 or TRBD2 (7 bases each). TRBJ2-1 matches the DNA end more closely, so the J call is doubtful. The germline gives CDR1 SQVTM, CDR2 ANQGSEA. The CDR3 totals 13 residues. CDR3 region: CSVRGDSLMEQFF. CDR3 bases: TGCAGCGTCCGGGGGGACAGTCTCATGGAGCAGTTCTTC.

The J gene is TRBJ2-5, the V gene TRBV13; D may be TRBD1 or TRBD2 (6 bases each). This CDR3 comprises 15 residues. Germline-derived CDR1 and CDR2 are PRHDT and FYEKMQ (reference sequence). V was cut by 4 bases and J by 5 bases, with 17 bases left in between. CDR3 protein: CASSSRRAQGETQYF. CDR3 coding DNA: TGTGCCAGCAGCTCCCGGAGGGCCCAGGGGGAGACCCAGTACTTC.

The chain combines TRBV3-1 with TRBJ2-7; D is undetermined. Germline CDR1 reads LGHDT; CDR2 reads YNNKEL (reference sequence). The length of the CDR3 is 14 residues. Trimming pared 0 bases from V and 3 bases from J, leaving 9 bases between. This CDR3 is CASSQDRYGYEQYF. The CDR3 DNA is TGTGCCAGCAGCCAAGATCGGTACGGCTACGAGCAGTACTTC.

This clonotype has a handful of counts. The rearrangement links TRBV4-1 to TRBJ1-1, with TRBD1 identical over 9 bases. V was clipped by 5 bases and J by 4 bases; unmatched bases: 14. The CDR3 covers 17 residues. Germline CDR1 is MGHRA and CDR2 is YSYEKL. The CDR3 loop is CASSNPGTGRGGTEAFF. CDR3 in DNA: TGCGCCAGCAGCAACCCAGGGACAGGGCGCGGGGGCACTGAAGCTTTCTTT.

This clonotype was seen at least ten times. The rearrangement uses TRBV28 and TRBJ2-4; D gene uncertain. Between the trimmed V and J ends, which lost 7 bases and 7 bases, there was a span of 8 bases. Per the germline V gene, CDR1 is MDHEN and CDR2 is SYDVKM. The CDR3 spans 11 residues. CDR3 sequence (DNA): TGTGCCAGCACCAGTAGCAACATTCAGTACTTC. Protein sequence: CASTSSNIQYF.

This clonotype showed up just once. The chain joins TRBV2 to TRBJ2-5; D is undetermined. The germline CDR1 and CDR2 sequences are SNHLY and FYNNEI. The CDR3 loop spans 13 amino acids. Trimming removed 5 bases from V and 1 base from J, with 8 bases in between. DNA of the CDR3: TGTGCCAGCAGTCGCCAACCCCAAGAGACCCAGTACTTC. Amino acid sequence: CASSRQPQETQYF.

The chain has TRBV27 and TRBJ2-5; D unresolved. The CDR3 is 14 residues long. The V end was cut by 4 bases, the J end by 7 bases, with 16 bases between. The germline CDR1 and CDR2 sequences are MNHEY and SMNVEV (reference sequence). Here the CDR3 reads CASSSGLATGTQYF. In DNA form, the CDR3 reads TGTGCCAGCAGTTCCGGGTTGGCAACTGGGACCCAGTACTTC.

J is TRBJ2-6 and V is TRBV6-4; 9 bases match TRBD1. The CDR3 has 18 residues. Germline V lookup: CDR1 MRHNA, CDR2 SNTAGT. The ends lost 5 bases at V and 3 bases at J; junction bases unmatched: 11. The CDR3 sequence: CASSTGTGGFDGANVLTF. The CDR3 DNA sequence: TGTGCCAGCAGTACAGGAACAGGGGGCTTCGATGGGGCCAACGTCCTGACTTTC.

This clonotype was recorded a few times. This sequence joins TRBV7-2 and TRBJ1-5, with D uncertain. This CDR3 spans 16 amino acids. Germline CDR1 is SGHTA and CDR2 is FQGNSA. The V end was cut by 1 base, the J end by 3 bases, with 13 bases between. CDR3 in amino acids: CASSLGFRGDNQPQHF. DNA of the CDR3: TGTGCCAGCAGCTTAGGGTTTCGGGGAGACAATCAGCCCCAGCATTTT.

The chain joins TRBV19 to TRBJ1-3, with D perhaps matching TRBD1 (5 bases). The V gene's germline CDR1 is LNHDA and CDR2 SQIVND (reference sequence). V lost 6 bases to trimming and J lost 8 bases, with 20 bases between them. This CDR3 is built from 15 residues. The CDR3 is CASRQNRRTMDTIYF. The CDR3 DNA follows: TGTGCCAGTAGGCAGAACAGGCGAACGATGGACACCATATATTTT.

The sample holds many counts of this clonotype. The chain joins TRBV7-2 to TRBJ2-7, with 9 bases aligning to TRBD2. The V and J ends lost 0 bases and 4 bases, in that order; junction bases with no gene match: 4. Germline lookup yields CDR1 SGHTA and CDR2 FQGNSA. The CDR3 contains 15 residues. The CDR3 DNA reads TGTGCCAGCAGCTTAGCTCCCCTAGCGGGATACGAGCAGTACTTC. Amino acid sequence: CASSLAPLAGYEQYF.

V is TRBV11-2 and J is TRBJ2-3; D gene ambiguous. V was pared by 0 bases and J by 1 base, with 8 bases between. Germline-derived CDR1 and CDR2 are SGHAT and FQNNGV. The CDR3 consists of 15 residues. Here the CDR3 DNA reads TGTGCCAGCAGCTTAGAAGGGTCAGGCACAGATACGCAGTATTTT. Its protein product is CASSLEGSGTDTQYF.

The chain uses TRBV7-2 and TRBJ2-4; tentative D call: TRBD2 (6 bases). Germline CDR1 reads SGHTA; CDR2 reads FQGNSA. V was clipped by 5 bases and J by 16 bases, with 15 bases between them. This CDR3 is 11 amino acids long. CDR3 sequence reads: CASSTGLQLYF. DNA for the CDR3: TGTGCCAGCAGCACGGGACTCCAACTCTACTTC. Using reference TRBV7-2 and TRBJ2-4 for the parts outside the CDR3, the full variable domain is GAGVSQSPSNKVTEKGKDVELRCDPISGHTALYWYRQSLGQGLEFLIYFQGNSAPDKSGLPSDRFSAERTGGSVSTLTIQRTQQEDSAVYLCASSTGLQLYFGAGTRLSVL.

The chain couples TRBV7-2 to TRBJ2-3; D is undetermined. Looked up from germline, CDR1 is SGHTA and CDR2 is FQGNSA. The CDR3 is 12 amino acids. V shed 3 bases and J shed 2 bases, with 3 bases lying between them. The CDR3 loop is CASSFYTDTQYF. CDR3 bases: TGTGCCAGCAGCTTCTACACAGATACGCAGTATTTT.

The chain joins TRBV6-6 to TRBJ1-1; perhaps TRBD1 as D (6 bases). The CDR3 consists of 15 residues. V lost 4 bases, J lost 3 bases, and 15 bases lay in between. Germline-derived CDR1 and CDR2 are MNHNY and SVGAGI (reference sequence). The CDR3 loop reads CASSSGTLEDTEAFF. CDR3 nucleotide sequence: TGTGCCAGCAGTTCCGGGACATTGGAGGACACTGAAGCTTTCTTT.

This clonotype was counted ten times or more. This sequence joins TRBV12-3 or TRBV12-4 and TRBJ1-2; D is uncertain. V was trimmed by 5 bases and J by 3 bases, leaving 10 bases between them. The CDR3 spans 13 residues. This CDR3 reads CASSPGGDYGYTF. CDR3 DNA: TGTGCCAGCAGTCCCGGAGGCGACTATGGCTACACCTTC.

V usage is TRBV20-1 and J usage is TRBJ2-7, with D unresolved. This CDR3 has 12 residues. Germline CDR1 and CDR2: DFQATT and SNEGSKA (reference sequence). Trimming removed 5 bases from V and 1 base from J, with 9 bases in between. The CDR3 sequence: CSAFGASYEQYF. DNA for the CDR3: TGCAGTGCTTTCGGAGCGTCCTACGAGCAGTACTTC.

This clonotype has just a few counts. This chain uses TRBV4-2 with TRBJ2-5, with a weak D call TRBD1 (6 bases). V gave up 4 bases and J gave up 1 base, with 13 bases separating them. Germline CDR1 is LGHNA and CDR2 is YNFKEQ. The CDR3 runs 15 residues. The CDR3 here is CASSRRGGPQETQYF. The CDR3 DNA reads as TGTGCCAGCAGCCGACGAGGGGGACCCCAAGAGACCCAGTACTTC.

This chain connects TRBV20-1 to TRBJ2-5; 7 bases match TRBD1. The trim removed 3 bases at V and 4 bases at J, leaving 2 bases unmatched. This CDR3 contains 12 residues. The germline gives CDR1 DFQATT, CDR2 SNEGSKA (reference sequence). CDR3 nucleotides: TGCAGTGCTAGGAGACAGGGAGAGACCCAGTACTTC. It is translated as CSARRQGETQYF.